Each of the 25 T cell receptor beta chains below was sequenced from the same sample in a study of T cell repertoires in cytomegalovirus infection. Their antigens remain unidentified. A single record per CDR3 protein comes from TCRdb applying MiXCR to the reads. This table has approximately 770,000 distinct CDR3 sequences, almost 30% appearing once. The source material was cultured CD8+ T cells from PBMCs, sampled from culture after CMV antigen stimulation. The receptors stem from a human donor in good health (CMV status not recorded). Some clones in this sample may be carry-over from other donors' samples.

This clonotype occurred a few times. The chain couples TRBV11-1 to TRBJ2-1; 9 nucleotides line up with TRBD2. The junction had 8 bases not matched to a gene; V was cut back by 1 base and J by 4 bases. CDR3 size: 17 residues. CDR1 is SGHAT and CDR2 is FQDESV in the germline V gene (reference sequence). The CDR3 is CASSLVLAGDLYNEQFF. The CDR3, as DNA: TGTGCCAGCAGCTTAGTTTTAGCGGGGGACCTTTACAATGAGCAGTTCTTC.

This clonotype has a handful of counts. The DNA of the CDR3 is TGTGCCAGCAGCTTGGGGACTAGCAACACCGGGGAGCTGTTTTTT. This gives the protein CASSLGTSNTGELFF. The chain couples TRBV7-9 to TRBJ2-2; 9 bases are shared with TRBD2. The CDR3 length is 15 residues. Trimming removed 3 bases from V and 2 bases from J; junction bases left unmatched: 1. From germline, CDR1 is SEHNR and CDR2 FQNEAQ (reference sequence).

This clonotype was seen only a few times. This rearrangement joins TRBV4-1 to TRBJ2-2; weak D call: TRBD2 (5 bases). V was shortened by 4 bases and J by 4 bases, with 10 bases between the two germline ends. Germline values: CDR1 MGHRA, CDR2 YSYEKL. The CDR3 consists of 14 residues. The CDR3: CASSPPSRTGELFF. The CDR3 DNA reads TGCGCCAGCAGCCCCCCTAGCCGCACCGGGGAGCTGTTTTTT.

This clonotype was counted ten times or more. The J gene is TRBJ2-3, the V gene TRBV7-2; TRBD1 agrees at 7 bases. This CDR3 has 15 amino acids. The V gene's germline CDR1 is SGHTA and CDR2 FQGNSA. Germline trimming cut 1 base from V and 2 bases from J; bases unmatched to any gene: 3. The CDR3 region is CASSLEGADTDTQYF. The CDR3 DNA reads as TGTGCCAGCAGCTTAGAGGGGGCGGACACAGATACGCAGTATTTT.

This clonotype was found a few times. The chain has TRBV7-2 and TRBJ2-7, with 11 bases aligning to TRBD1. Germline V gives CDR1 SGHTA, CDR2 FQGNSA. V lost 4 bases to trimming and J lost 3 bases; unmatched junction nucleotides: 5. This CDR3 has 15 residues. The CDR3 region is CASSSYGTGGYEQYF. Written as DNA, the CDR3 is TGTGCCAGCAGCTCATACGGGACAGGGGGCTACGAGCAGTACTTC.

This rearrangement joins TRBV6-2 or TRBV6-3 to TRBJ2-1; 8 nucleotides align to TRBD2. Germline-derived CDR1 and CDR2 are MNHEY and SVGEGT. The length of the CDR3 is 17 residues. The junction had 11 bases not matched to a gene; V was cut back by 0 bases and J by 7 bases. CDR3 nucleotides: TGTGCCAGCAGTTACTCTCATAGCGGGGCTCCCTGGAATGAGCAGTTCTTC. Residues: CASSYSHSGAPWNEQFF.

This chain links TRBV15 with TRBJ1-2, with 9 nucleotides matching TRBD1. The CDR3 length is 17 residues. J gave up 3 bases and V 0 bases, and 8 bases lay outside the gene matches. In germline, CDR1 is LNHNV, CDR2 YYDKDF (reference sequence). CDR3 sequence reads: CATSRDPGTGNYYGYTF. The CDR3 coding sequence is TGTGCCACCAGCAGAGATCCCGGGACAGGGAACTACTATGGCTACACCTTC. Based on the CDR3 plus reference TRBV15 and TRBJ1-2, the full variable domain is DAMVIQNPRYQVTQFGKPVTLSCSQTLNHNVMYWYQQKSSQAPKLLFHYYDKDFNNEADTPDNFQSRRPNTSFCFLDIRSPGLGDTAMYLCATSRDPGTGNYYGYTFGSGTRLTVV.

The chain combines TRBV20-1 with TRBJ1-6, with D maybe TRBD1 (6 bases). Trimming stripped 0 bases from V and 10 bases from J, with 16 bases between. The CDR3 length is 15 residues. Germline loops: CDR1 DFQATT, CDR2 SNEGSKA (reference sequence). CDR3 in amino acids: CSARDQGRGGSPLHF. As DNA, the CDR3 is TGCAGTGCTAGAGATCAAGGCAGGGGAGGATCACCCCTCCACTTT.

Only a few counts were recorded for this clonotype. The chain recombines TRBV7-8 with TRBJ2-1; D is ambiguous. This CDR3 is 14 amino acids long. The V gene's germline CDR1 is SGHVS and CDR2 FQNEAQ. V was pared by 4 bases and J by 2 bases, with 9 bases between. This CDR3 is CASSSSMAYNEQFF. The CDR3 nucleotides are TGTGCCAGCAGCTCCTCAATGGCCTACAATGAGCAGTTCTTC.

The chain joins TRBV7-9 to TRBJ1-1; D perhaps matches TRBD1 (5 bases). This CDR3 has 14 amino acids. The germline V gene encodes CDR1 SEHNR and CDR2 FQNEAQ (reference sequence). Trimming left V 7 bases short and J 2 bases short, with 14 bases between. The CDR3 is CASTHPGTNTEAFF. DNA for the CDR3: TGTGCCAGCACCCACCCGGGGACTAACACTGAAGCTTTCTTT.

This clonotype came up many times. This chain uses TRBV6-1 with TRBJ2-1, with D perhaps matching TRBD2 (5 bases). The CDR3 is 13 residues long. V lost 3 bases and J lost 3, with 6 bases in between. Germline CDR1 reads MNHNS; CDR2 reads SASEGT. The CDR3 region is CASSDGLYNEQFF. CDR3 nucleotides: TGTGCCAGCAGTGATGGACTCTACAATGAGCAGTTCTTC.

There are many counts of this clonotype. The chain carries TRBV12-5 and TRBJ2-1; D perhaps matches TRBD1 (6 bases). Trimming pared 7 bases from V and 9 bases from J, leaving 19 bases between. This CDR3 has 14 amino acids. The V gene's germline CDR1 is LGHNT and CDR2 FRNRAP. CDR3 DNA: TGTGCTAGTGCCCCCGTTGGGGGCAAGGGTGAGCAGTTCTTC. It codes for CASAPVGGKGEQFF.

This clonotype was observed a few times. The chain carries TRBV6-5 and TRBJ2-7; D might be TRBD1 or TRBD2, each matching 5 bases. With 6 bases removed from V and 1 base from J, the gap between germline ends came to 16 bases. This CDR3 contains 15 residues. CDR1 and CDR2 from the germline V gene are MNHEY and SVGAGI. The CDR3 DNA reads TGTGCCAGCAGCCAAGGGAGAGGGGAGTCCTACGAGCAGTACGTC. It specifies CASSQGRGESYEQYV.

This clonotype has just a few counts. This sequence joins TRBV5-6 and TRBJ2-3; D is undetermined. The CDR3 contains 14 residues. Trimming took off 4 bases at V and 4 bases at J, with 13 bases between the two ends. Germline CDR1 SGHDT, CDR2 YYEEEE. The CDR3 sequence: CASSLSWVADTQYF. The DNA of the CDR3 is TGTGCCAGCAGCCTGTCGTGGGTGGCAGATACGCAGTATTTT.

This chain uses TRBV27 with TRBJ2-1; D possibly corresponds to TRBD2 (5 bases). The CDR3 is made up of 17 amino acids. CDR1 and CDR2 (germline): MNHEY, SMNVEV (reference sequence). V lost 4 bases to trimming and J lost 0 bases, with 16 bases between them. The CDR3 nucleotides are TGTGCCAGCAGTTCCCCCACTAGTTCGAGCTCCTACAATGAGCAGTTCTTC. Its protein product is CASSSPTSSSSYNEQFF.

In nucleotides, the CDR3 is TGTGCCAGCTCCTTCTTATCAGGGACTAGCACAGATACGCAGTATTTT. Translating it yields CASSFLSGTSTDTQYF. The V call is TRBV18, the J call TRBJ2-3; D is possibly TRBD2 (6 bases). CDR3 length: 16 amino acids. Germline CDR1 reads KGHSH; CDR2 reads LQKENI. Trimming cost V 6 bases and J 0 bases, with 16 bases left between them.

This clonotype has just a few counts. This rearrangement joins TRBV27 to TRBJ1-6; possibly TRBD1 for D (6 bases). The length of the CDR3 is 16 residues. The germline V gene encodes CDR1 MNHEY and CDR2 SMNVEV (reference sequence). The germline V and J ends were trimmed by 2 bases and 7 bases, with 15 bases remaining between them. CDR3 bases: TGTGCCAGCAGTTTAGTATTCACAGGGTTGAATTCACCCCTCCACTTT. This encodes CASSLVFTGLNSPLHF.

The chain combines TRBV6-1 with TRBJ1-1; D gene unclear. The CDR3 covers 13 residues. V was cut by 2 bases and J by 1 base, with 5 bases left in between. Germline CDR1 reads MNHNS; CDR2 reads SASEGT. CDR3 protein: CASSELKNTEAFF. Written as DNA, the CDR3 is TGTGCCAGCAGTGAACTCAAGAACACTGAAGCTTTCTTT.

This clonotype was seen at least ten times. The genes are TRBV27 and TRBJ1-5; D is undetermined. This CDR3 has 16 amino acids. Germline-derived CDR1 and CDR2 are MNHEY and SMNVEV (reference sequence). V shed 2 bases and J shed 1 base, with 12 bases lying between them. CDR3 in amino acids: CASSLIGSGSNQPQHF. As DNA, the CDR3 is TGTGCCAGCAGTTTAATTGGCAGTGGGAGCAATCAGCCCCAGCATTTT.

V is TRBV28 and J is TRBJ2-1; D remains unclear. This CDR3 spans 12 amino acids. The ends were cut back, 2 bases at V and 6 bases at J, with 5 bases in the middle. Germline V lookup: CDR1 MDHEN, CDR2 SYDVKM. The CDR3 nucleotides are TGTGCCAGCAGTTTACACAGCAATGAGCAGTTCTTC. It yields the protein CASSLHSNEQFF.

This clonotype was counted ten times or more. This chain connects TRBV2 to TRBJ2-1; 7 bases match TRBD2. CDR3 length equals 15 residues. The J segment lost 0 bases and the V segment lost 4 bases, leaving 3 bases of the junction unmatched. Germline V lookup: CDR1 SNHLY, CDR2 FYNNEI. In nucleotides, the CDR3 is TGTGCCAGCAGTGGGGGGGGAGGCTCCTACAATGAGCAGTTCTTC. Protein sequence: CASSGGGGSYNEQFF.

The chain links TRBV2 to TRBJ2-7; TRBD1 aligns across 8 bases. After removal of 8 bases from V and 6 bases from J, the junction contained 9 bases not matched to a gene. Germline V gives CDR1 SNHLY, CDR2 FYNNEI. CDR3 length equals 13 residues. CDR3 in amino acids: CASGDQTGGEQYV. The CDR3 bases are TGTGCCAGCGGGGACCAAACAGGGGGCGAGCAGTACGTC.

This chain joins TRBV6-5 and TRBJ2-7, with D possibly matching TRBD1 (6 bases). Germline CDR1 MNHEY, CDR2 SVGAGI. The CDR3 is 15 residues long. The V end lost 2 bases, the J end lost 2 bases, and 13 bases lay between the germline ends. The CDR3 loop is CASSYEPGVTYEQYF. The CDR3 nucleotides are TGTGCCAGCAGTTACGAACCAGGGGTAACCTACGAGCAGTACTTC.

The chain carries TRBV20-1 and TRBJ1-2; 9 bases fit TRBD1. The CDR3 has 12 amino acids. After removal of 6 bases from V and 7 bases from J, the junction contained 6 bases not matched to a gene. The V gene's germline CDR1 is DFQATT and CDR2 SNEGSKA (reference sequence). The chain's CDR3 is CSATQGARGYTF. The CDR3 region has the DNA TGCAGTGCCACACAGGGGGCACGTGGCTACACCTTC.

This clonotype has just a few counts. This chain links TRBV28 with TRBJ2-3; the match to TRBD2 covers 15 bases. J lost 1 base, V lost 6 bases, and 14 bases had no gene match. The CDR3 runs to 20 residues. Germline V gene sequence: CDR1 MDHEN, CDR2 SYDVKM. The CDR3 region has the DNA TGTGCCAGCAGATCGACGGGACTAGCGGGGGGCGACTATCGCACAGATACGCAGTATTTT. Its translation is CASRSTGLAGGDYRTDTQYF.